The rows below give T cell receptor beta chains drawn from one sample of a study of blood T cell repertoires in COVID-19. The protocol was immunoSEQ multiplex PCR, while the TCRdb copy is restricted to in-frame clones and leaves out a portion. This sample yields about 250,000 clones, of which 83% are seen a single time; over 4.5% belongs to the top ten. Sequences were obtained from peripheral blood. The source is a human donor in a cohort sampled during active COVID-19. CDR3s include the opening cysteine and the closing phenylalanine or tryptophan. A D gene is named only where the DNA matches it firmly. Clone size appears in some rows only: once, few, many, or a class for an expanded clone.

v_call: TRBV6-5
clone_size: .
j_call: TRBJ2-7
d_call: .
cdr3_nt: TGTGCCAGCAGTTACGGCAGGGTGGGAACCTACGAGCAGTACTTC
cdr3_aa: CASSYGRVGTYEQYF

v_call: TRBV9
clone_size: .
j_call: TRBJ2-1
d_call: TRBD2
cdr3_nt: TGTGCCAGCAGCCCCAGGACTAGCGGGGGGGCTGGTGAGCAGTTCTTC
cdr3_aa: CASSPRTSGGAGEQFF

v_call: TRBV9
clone_size: .
j_call: TRBJ2-7
d_call: .
cdr3_nt: TGTGCCAGCAGCCTCCAACCGGTCACCCGCTCCTACGAGCAGTACTTC
cdr3_aa: CASSLQPVTRSYEQYF

v_call: TRBV5-1
clone_size: .
j_call: TRBJ2-5
d_call: TRBD1
cdr3_nt: TGCGCCAGCAGCACAGGGACAGGGTGGCAAGAGACCCAGTACTTC
cdr3_aa: CASSTGTGWQETQYF

v_call: TRBV29-1
clone_size: .
j_call: TRBJ2-5
d_call: .
cdr3_nt: TGCAGCGCTACAGAAGGGGTGCCGGGAGAGACCCAGTACTTC
cdr3_aa: CSATEGVPGETQYF

v_call: TRBV5-1
clone_size: .
j_call: TRBJ2-3
d_call: TRBD2
cdr3_nt: TGCGCCAGTTCCAGCGGGGGTAGCACAGATACGCAGTATTTT
cdr3_aa: CASSSGGSTDTQYF

v_call: TRBV27
clone_size: few
j_call: TRBJ2-7
d_call: .
cdr3_nt: TGTGCCAGCAGTTTAAATGCGGGATCAAGCGAGCAGTACTTC
cdr3_aa: CASSLNAGSSEQYF

v_call: TRBV28
clone_size: .
j_call: TRBJ2-3
d_call: .
cdr3_nt: TGTGCCAGCAGTTTATCCACAGTTTATCCAACAGCGGATAAACGCACAGATACGCAGTATTTT
cdr3_aa: CASSLSTVYPTADKRTDTQYF

v_call: TRBV30
clone_size: .
j_call: TRBJ1-3
d_call: .
cdr3_nt: TGTGCCCTCGATGGGGGGACGCTAAGCTCTGGAAACACCATATATTTT
cdr3_aa: CALDGGTLSSGNTIYF

v_call: TRBV6-5
clone_size: .
j_call: TRBJ1-1
d_call: TRBD1
cdr3_nt: TGTGCCAGCAGTCCCCGACAGGGGGTGAACACTGAAGCTTTCTTT
cdr3_aa: CASSPRQGVNTEAFF

v_call: TRBV18
clone_size: once
j_call: TRBJ2-7
d_call: .
cdr3_nt: TGTGCCAGCTCAAAATCGAGGACAGACTACTACGAGCAGTACTTC
cdr3_aa: CASSKSRTDYYEQYF

v_call: TRBV19
clone_size: .
j_call: TRBJ2-1
d_call: TRBD2
cdr3_nt: TGTGCCACTAGGCGTAGCGGGGTTCCCTACAATGAGCAGTTCTTC
cdr3_aa: CATRRSGVPYNEQFF

v_call: TRBV5-1
clone_size: .
j_call: TRBJ1-2
d_call: TRBD1
cdr3_nt: TGCGCCAGCAGCTTGGGACAGGGTAACACCTTC
cdr3_aa: CASSLGQGNTF

v_call: TRBV18
clone_size: .
j_call: TRBJ1-6
d_call: TRBD1
cdr3_nt: TGTGCCAGCTCCGGACAGGAAAATTCACCCCTCCACTTT
cdr3_aa: CASSGQENSPLHF

v_call: TRBV7-3
clone_size: .
j_call: TRBJ2-5
d_call: TRBD2
cdr3_nt: TGTGCCAGCAGCCCGGGGGGTGGCCGGGAGACCCAGTACTTC
cdr3_aa: CASSPGGGRETQYF

v_call: TRBV27
clone_size: .
j_call: TRBJ2-3
d_call: TRBD2
cdr3_nt: TGTGCCAGCAGCTTGGGACTAGCGGGAGGGGCTTCGCAGTATTTT
cdr3_aa: CASSLGLAGGASQYF

v_call: TRBV3-1/TRBV3-2
clone_size: .
j_call: TRBJ2-2
d_call: .
cdr3_nt: TGTGCCAGCAGCCAAGGGTTAGCGGCCAAAAACACCGGGGAGCTGTTTTTT
cdr3_aa: CASSQGLAAKNTGELFF

v_call: TRBV6-5
clone_size: .
j_call: TRBJ2-5
d_call: TRBD1
cdr3_nt: TGTGCCAGCAGTCCCCGGACAGGGGCGACCCAGTACTTC
cdr3_aa: CASSPRTGATQYF

v_call: TRBV13
clone_size: few
j_call: TRBJ1-4
d_call: TRBD1
cdr3_nt: TGTGCCAGCAGACCAGCCGGGACAGGGGATGAAAAACTGTTTTTT
cdr3_aa: CASRPAGTGDEKLFF

v_call: TRBV15
clone_size: once
j_call: TRBJ2-1
d_call: .
cdr3_nt: TGTGCCACCAGCAGAGCGGGGGTGGGAAACAATGAGCAGTTCTTC
cdr3_aa: CATSRAGVGNNEQFF

v_call: TRBV28
clone_size: .
j_call: TRBJ2-7
d_call: TRBD1
cdr3_nt: TGTGCCAGCAGTCTACCCCCCTGGGACAGGAGGACCTACGAGCAGTACTTC
cdr3_aa: CASSLPPWDRRTYEQYF

v_call: TRBV2
clone_size: .
j_call: TRBJ1-2
d_call: TRBD1
cdr3_nt: TGTGCCAGCAGGAGGGACAGGGGGGATGGCTACACCTTC
cdr3_aa: CASRRDRGDGYTF

v_call: TRBV2
clone_size: .
j_call: TRBJ1-1
d_call: .
cdr3_nt: TGTGCCAGCAGTGTTGGCAGGAAAGTCACTGAAGCTTTCTTT
cdr3_aa: CASSVGRKVTEAFF

v_call: TRBV7-2
clone_size: .
j_call: TRBJ1-2
d_call: .
cdr3_nt: TGTGCCAGCAGCCCCACAGGATATGGCTACACCTTC
cdr3_aa: CASSPTGYGYTF

v_call: TRBV10-3
clone_size: .
j_call: TRBJ1-1
d_call: .
cdr3_nt: TGTGCCGTTGGGGGGATGAACACTGAAGCTTTCTTT
cdr3_aa: CAVGGMNTEAFF

v_call: TRBV30
clone_size: .
j_call: TRBJ1-1
d_call: .
cdr3_nt: TGTGCCTGGAGTGAGAGGAACACTGAAGCTTTCTTT
cdr3_aa: CAWSERNTEAFF

v_call: TRBV5-4
clone_size: .
j_call: TRBJ2-1
d_call: TRBD1
cdr3_nt: TGTGCCAGCACCCTTAGGACAGGTCAGAGGAATGAGCAGTTCTTC
cdr3_aa: CASTLRTGQRNEQFF

v_call: TRBV10-3
clone_size: few
j_call: TRBJ2-7
d_call: .
cdr3_nt: TGTGCCATCAAGGAGAGCTCCTACGAGCAGTACTTC
cdr3_aa: CAIKESSYEQYF

v_call: TRBV9
clone_size: .
j_call: TRBJ2-1
d_call: TRBD2
cdr3_nt: TGTGCCAGCAGCGCCGCTAGCGGGGCATACAATGAGCAGTTCTTC
cdr3_aa: CASSAASGAYNEQFF